This T cell receptor beta chain was sequenced for a study of T cell changes during pregnancy in multiple sclerosis. Some clones are missing from TCRdb's copy, which holds only in-frame ones; the method was immunoSEQ multiplex PCR. The data hold around 130,000 clones, with roughly 96% observed a single time. The CDR3 covers 14 residues. Trimming cost V 0 bases and J 4 bases, with 10 bases left between them. Germline V gene sequence: CDR1 SGHDT, CDR2 YYEEEE. The chain joins TRBV5-6 to TRBJ1-1, with D unclear. This TCR was sampled from a female donor with multiple sclerosis, enrolled in a pregnancy study. Sequenced here: peripheral blood, sampled after pregnancy. The CDR3 here is CASSLGSGVTEAFF. As DNA, the CDR3 is TGTGCCAGCAGCTTGGGATCCGGGGTCACTGAAGCTTTCTTT.